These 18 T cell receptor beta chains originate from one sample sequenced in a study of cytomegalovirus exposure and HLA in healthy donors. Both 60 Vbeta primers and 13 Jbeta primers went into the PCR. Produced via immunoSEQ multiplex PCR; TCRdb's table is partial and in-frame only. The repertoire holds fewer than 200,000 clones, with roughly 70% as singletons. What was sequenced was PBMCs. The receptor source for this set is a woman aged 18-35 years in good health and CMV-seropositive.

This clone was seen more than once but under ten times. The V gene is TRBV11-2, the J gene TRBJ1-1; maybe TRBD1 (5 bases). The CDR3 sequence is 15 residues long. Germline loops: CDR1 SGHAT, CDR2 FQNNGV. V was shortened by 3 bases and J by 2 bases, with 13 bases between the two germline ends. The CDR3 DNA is TGTGCCAGCAGCTTGACAGAGCCTATTAACACTGAAGCTTTCTTT. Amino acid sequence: CASSLTEPINTEAFF.

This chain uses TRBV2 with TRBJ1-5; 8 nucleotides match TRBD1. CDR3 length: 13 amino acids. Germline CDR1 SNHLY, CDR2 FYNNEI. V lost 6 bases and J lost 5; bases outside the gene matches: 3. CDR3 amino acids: CASSGQGYQPQHF. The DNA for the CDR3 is TGTGCCAGCAGCGGACAGGGCTATCAGCCCCAGCATTTT.

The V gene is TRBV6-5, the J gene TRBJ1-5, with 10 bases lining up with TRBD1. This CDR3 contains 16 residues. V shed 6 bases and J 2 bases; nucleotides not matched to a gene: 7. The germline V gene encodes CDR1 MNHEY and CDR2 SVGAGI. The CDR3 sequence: CASSYPGQGRNQPQHF. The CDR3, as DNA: TGTGCCAGCAGCTACCCGGGACAGGGGCGCAATCAGCCCCAGCATTTT.

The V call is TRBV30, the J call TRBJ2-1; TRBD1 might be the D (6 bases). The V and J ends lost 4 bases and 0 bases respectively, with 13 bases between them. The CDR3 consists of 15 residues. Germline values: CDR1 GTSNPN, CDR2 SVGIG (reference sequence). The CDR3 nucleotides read TGTGCCTGGATGGGGCAGGGGAGCTCCTACAATGAGCAGTTCTTC. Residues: CAWMGQGSSYNEQFF.

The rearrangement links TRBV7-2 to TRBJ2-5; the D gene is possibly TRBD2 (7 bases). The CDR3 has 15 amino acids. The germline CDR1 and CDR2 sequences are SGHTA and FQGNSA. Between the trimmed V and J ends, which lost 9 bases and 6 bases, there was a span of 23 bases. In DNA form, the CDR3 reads TGTGCCAGTAAACTACAGGGCCAGGGAGGGCAGACCCAGTACTTC. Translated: CASKLQGQGGQTQYF.

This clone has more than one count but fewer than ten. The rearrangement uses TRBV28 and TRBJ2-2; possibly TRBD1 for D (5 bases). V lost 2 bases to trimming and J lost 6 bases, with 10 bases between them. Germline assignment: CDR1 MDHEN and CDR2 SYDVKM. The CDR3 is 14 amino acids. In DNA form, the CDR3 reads TGTGCCAGCAGTTTAACATCAGGGTCCGGGGAGCTGTTTTTT. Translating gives CASSLTSGSGELFF.

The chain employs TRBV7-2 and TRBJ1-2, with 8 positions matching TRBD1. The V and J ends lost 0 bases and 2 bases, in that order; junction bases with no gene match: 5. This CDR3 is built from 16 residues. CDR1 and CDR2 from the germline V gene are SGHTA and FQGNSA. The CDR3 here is CASSLAGQAGNYGYTF. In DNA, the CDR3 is TGTGCCAGCAGCTTAGCGGGACAGGCCGGGAACTATGGCTACACCTTC. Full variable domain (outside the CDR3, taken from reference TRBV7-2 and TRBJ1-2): GAGVSQSPSNKVTEKGKDVELRCDPISGHTALYWYRQSLGQGLEFLIYFQGNSAPDKSGLPSDRFSAERTGGSVSTLTIQRTQQEDSAVYLCASSLAGQAGNYGYTFGSGTRLTVV.

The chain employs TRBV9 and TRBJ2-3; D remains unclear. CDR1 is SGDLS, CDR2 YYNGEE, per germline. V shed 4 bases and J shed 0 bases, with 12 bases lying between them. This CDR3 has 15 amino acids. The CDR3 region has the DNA TGTGCCAGCAGCCCCTCCTTCAGTAGCACAGATACGCAGTATTTT. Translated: CASSPSFSSTDTQYF.

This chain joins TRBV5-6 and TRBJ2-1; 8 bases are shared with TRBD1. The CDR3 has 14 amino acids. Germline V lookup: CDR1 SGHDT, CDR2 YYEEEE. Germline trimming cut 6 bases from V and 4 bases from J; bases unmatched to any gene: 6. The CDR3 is CASNTGQGYNEQFF. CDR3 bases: TGTGCCAGCAACACCGGACAGGGTTACAATGAGCAGTTCTTC.

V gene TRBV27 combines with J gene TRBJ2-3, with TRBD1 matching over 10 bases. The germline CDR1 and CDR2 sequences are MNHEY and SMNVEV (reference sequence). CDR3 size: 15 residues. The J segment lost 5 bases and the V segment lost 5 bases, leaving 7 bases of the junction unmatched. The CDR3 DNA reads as TGTGCCAGCAGTCTCCGACAGGGGGCAGGAGATACGCAGTATTTT. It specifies CASSLRQGAGDTQYF.

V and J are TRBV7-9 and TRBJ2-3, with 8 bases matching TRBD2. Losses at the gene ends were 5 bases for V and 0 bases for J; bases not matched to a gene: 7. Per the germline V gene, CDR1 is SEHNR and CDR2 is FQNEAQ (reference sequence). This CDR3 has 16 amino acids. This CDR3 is CASSPQIAGSTDTQYF. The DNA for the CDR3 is TGTGCCAGCAGCCCTCAAATAGCGGGAAGCACAGATACGCAGTATTTT.

This CDR3 is CASSSRGAASDTQYF. DNA of the CDR3: TGTGCCAGCAGCTCCAGGGGGGCGGCCTCAGATACGCAGTATTTT. The chain uses TRBV5-5 and TRBJ2-3, with a possible D match to TRBD1 (7 bases). Trimming stripped 3 bases from V and 4 bases from J, with 15 bases between. This CDR3 region has 15 residues. Germline values: CDR1 SGHKS, CDR2 YYEKEE (reference sequence).

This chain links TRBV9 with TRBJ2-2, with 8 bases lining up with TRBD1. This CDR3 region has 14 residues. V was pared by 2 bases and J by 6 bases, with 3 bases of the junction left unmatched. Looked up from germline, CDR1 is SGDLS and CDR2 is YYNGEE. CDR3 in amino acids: CASSVDRVAGELFF. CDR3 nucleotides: TGTGCCAGCAGCGTGGACAGGGTAGCCGGGGAGCTGTTTTTT.

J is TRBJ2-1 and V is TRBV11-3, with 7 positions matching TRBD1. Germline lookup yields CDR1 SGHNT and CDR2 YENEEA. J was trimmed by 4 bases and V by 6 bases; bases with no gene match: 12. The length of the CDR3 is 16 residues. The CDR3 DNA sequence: TGTGCCAGCAGTCGGCTTACAGGGGCAGCTTACAATGAGCAGTTCTTC. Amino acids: CASSRLTGAAYNEQFF.

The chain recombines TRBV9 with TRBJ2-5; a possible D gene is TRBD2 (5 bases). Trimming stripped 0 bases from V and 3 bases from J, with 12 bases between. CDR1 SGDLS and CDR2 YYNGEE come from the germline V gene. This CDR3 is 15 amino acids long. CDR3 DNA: TGTGCCAGCAGCGTAGCTACGGGAAGGAAAGAGACCCAGTACTTC. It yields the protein CASSVATGRKETQYF.

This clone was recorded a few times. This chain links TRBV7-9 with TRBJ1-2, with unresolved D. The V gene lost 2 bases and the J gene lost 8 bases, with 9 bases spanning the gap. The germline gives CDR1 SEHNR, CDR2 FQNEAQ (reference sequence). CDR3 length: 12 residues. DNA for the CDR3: TGTGCCAGCAGCTTATCCGGAGGAGGCTACACCTTC. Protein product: CASSLSGGGYTF.

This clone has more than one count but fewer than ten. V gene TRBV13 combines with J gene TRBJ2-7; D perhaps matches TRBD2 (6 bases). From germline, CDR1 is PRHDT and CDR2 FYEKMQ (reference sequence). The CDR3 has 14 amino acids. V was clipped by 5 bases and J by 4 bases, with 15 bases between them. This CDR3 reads CASSPRTSIYEQYF. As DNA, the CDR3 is TGTGCCAGCAGCCCCCGTACTAGCATTTACGAGCAGTACTTC.

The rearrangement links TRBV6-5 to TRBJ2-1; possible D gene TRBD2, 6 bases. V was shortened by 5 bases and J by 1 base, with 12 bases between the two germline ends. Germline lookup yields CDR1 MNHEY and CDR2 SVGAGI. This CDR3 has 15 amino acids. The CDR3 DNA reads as TGTGCCAGCAGTGGGGACTCCCGGTCCTACAATGAGCAGTTCTTC. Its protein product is CASSGDSRSYNEQFF.